The 11 T cell receptor beta chains below all came from one sample that was sequenced in a study of blood T cell repertoires in COVID-19. Sequencing used immunoSEQ multiplex PCR; TCRdb keeps in-frame clones, though not all of them. The data show over 45,000 clones, around four fifths seen once. Sequencing was carried out using peripheral blood. These receptors came from a woman aged 45-65 years with active or convalescent COVID-19.

This clone was counted between two and nine times. The rearrangement links TRBV28 to TRBJ1-1; TRBD1 matches 12 bases. Germline values: CDR1 MDHEN, CDR2 SYDVKM. The trim removed 1 base at V and 2 bases at J, leaving 8 bases unmatched. CDR3 length equals 18 residues. The CDR3 loop is CASSLLLGQGAVNTEAFF. CDR3 sequence (DNA): TGTGCCAGCAGTTTATTGTTGGGACAGGGGGCAGTAAACACTGAAGCTTTCTTT.

The J gene is TRBJ2-3, the V gene TRBV2; 11 bases match TRBD2. Germline V gives CDR1 SNHLY, CDR2 FYNNEI. The CDR3 length is 15 residues. The V segment lost 6 bases and the J segment 4 bases; nucleotides outside the gene matches: 6. DNA of the CDR3: TGTGCCAGCAGGGCTACTAGCGGGAGCCCAGATACGCAGTATTTT. Translation gives CASRATSGSPDTQYF. Variable domain in full (rest from reference TRBV2 and TRBJ2-3): EPEVTQTPSHQVTQMGQEVILRCVPISNHLYFYWYRQILGQKVEFLVSFYNNEISEKSEIFDDQFSVERPDGSNFTLKIRSTKLEDSAMYFCASRATSGSPDTQYFGPGTRLTVL.

The rearrangement links TRBV3-1 (or the pseudogene TRBV3-2) to TRBJ2-5; a weak D match, TRBD2 (6 bases). With 4 bases removed from V and 5 bases from J, the gap between germline ends came to 11 bases. The CDR3 loop spans 13 amino acids. Germline V gene data show CDR1 as LGHDT and CDR2 as YNNKEL (reference sequence). CDR3 protein: CASSLTGVETQYF. Written as DNA, the CDR3 is TGTGCCAGCAGCCTTACGGGAGTGGAGACCCAGTACTTC.

The V and J genes are TRBV5-1 and TRBJ1-4, with 7 positions matching TRBD1. Germline-derived CDR1 and CDR2 are SGHRS and YFSETQ. V trimming: 4 bases; J trimming: 3 bases; junction bases outside the gene matches: 9. The CDR3 sequence is 16 residues long. Here the CDR3 DNA reads TGCGCCAGCAGCAGAATAGGGGGCCAGGCTAATGAAAAACTGTTTTTT. This gives the protein CASSRIGGQANEKLFF.

The rearrangement uses TRBV10-3 and TRBJ1-2, with 8 bases lining up with TRBD1. Germline assignment: CDR1 ENHRY and CDR2 SYGVKD. With V trimmed by 7 bases and J by 2 bases, 6 bases remained unmatched. The CDR3 sequence is 14 residues long. The CDR3 protein is CAINPGGANYGYTF. The CDR3 DNA sequence: TGTGCCATCAATCCAGGGGGCGCAAACTATGGCTACACCTTC.

This clone was found a few times. J is TRBJ2-1 and V is TRBV10-3; 9 bases fit TRBD2. The CDR3 is 17 residues long. Per germline, CDR1 ENHRY and CDR2 SYGVKD. The V segment lost 7 bases and the J segment 7 bases; nucleotides outside the gene matches: 17. CDR3 residues: CAIMGGPAGGPRNEQFF. The CDR3 DNA follows: TGTGCCATCATGGGGGGCCCGGCGGGAGGGCCCAGGAATGAGCAGTTCTTC.

This clone is a singleton in its sample. The chain combines TRBV7-9 with TRBJ2-2; 13 positions agree with TRBD2. Per the germline V gene, CDR1 is SEHNR and CDR2 is FQNEAQ (reference sequence). Trimming at V came to 5 bases and at J to 7 bases, leaving 4 bases not matched to a gene. The CDR3 has 15 residues. In nucleotides, the CDR3 is TGTGCCAGCAGCCGACTAGCGGGAGGTGTCGGGGAGCTGTTTTTT. This gives the protein CASSRLAGGVGELFF.

The chain links TRBV5-1 to TRBJ2-7; 7 bases match TRBD2. V gave up 1 base and J gave up 2 bases; unmatched junction bases: 3. The CDR3 totals 14 residues. The germline CDR1 and CDR2 sequences are SGHRS and YFSETQ. The CDR3 spells CASSLFSGPYEQYF. DNA of the CDR3: TGCGCCAGCAGCTTGTTTAGCGGGCCCTACGAGCAGTACTTC.

The chain carries TRBV18 and TRBJ2-5; weak D call: TRBD1 (5 bases). V was pared by 1 base and J by 4 bases, with 10 bases between. The CDR3 is made up of 14 amino acids. Germline V CDR1 and CDR2: KGHSH, LQKENI. CDR3 nucleotides: TGTGCCAGCTCACCACGGGAAGGGGCAGAGACCCAGTACTTC. It is translated as CASSPREGAETQYF.

Only a few counts were recorded for this clone. J is TRBJ2-7 and V is TRBV7-9; no firm D call. Looked up from germline, CDR1 is SEHNR and CDR2 is FQNEAQ (reference sequence). Trimming took off 1 base at V and 2 bases at J, with 9 bases between the two ends. This CDR3 has 14 amino acids. CDR3 sequence (DNA): TGTGCCAGCAGCTTAGTTGGCGGAACCTACGAGCAGTACTTC. This codes for CASSLVGGTYEQYF.

The rearrangement uses TRBV6-1 and TRBJ1-5; D is unclear. Deletions cut 3 bases from V and 7 bases from J, with 10 bases between. CDR1 and CDR2 from the germline V gene are MNHNS and SASEGT. This CDR3 contains 13 residues. As DNA, the CDR3 is TGTGCCAGCAGTGATGGGAGTGGACAGCCCCAGCATTTT. Its translation is CASSDGSGQPQHF.